The rows below give T cell receptor beta chains drawn from one sample of a study of blood T cell repertoires in COVID-19. The data were produced by immunoSEQ multiplex PCR, yet TCRdb's version contains in-frame clones alone and is incomplete. The repertoire consists of 280,000 or so clones, with around 86% occurring once and the leading ten covering about 2.2%. The sequencing input was peripheral blood. Every receptor here comes from a woman in her twenties or thirties who had recovered from COVID-19. The CDR3 runs from the conserved cysteine through the conserved F or W. The D gene is left open where the match is weak. Clone size, where shown, is once, few, many, or a class for clones that have expanded.

length	V	size	J	D	CDR3	DNA
14	TRBV21-1	NA	TRBJ2-5	NA	CASSTRDRQETQYF	TGTGCCAGCAGCACCCGGGACAGACAAGAGACCCAGTACTTC
13	TRBV28	few	TRBJ1-2	NA	CASSFHGRGGYTF	TGTGCCAGCAGTTTTCACGGGAGAGGAGGCTACACCTTC
14	TRBV19	NA	TRBJ1-1	NA	CASSSGRGNTEAFF	TGTGCCAGTAGTAGTGGCAGGGGAAACACTGAAGCTTTCTTT
14	TRBV6-2/TRBV6-3	NA	TRBJ1-2	TRBD1	CASSSLQGSDGYTF	TGTGCCAGCAGTTCCCTACAGGGGAGTGATGGCTACACCTTC
15	TRBV4-1	once	TRBJ1-1	TRBD1	CASSQEDRGHTEAFF	TGCGCCAGCAGCCAAGAAGACAGGGGGCACACTGAAGCTTTCTTT
16	TRBV27	NA	TRBJ2-1	TRBD2	CASSLSFGTSIYEQFF	TGTGCCAGCAGTTTATCGTTCGGGACTAGCATATATGAGCAGTTCTTC
13	TRBV3-1/TRBV3-2	NA	TRBJ1-4	NA	CASSHGANEKLFF	TGTGCCAGCAGCCACGGGGCTAATGAAAAACTGTTTTTT
15	TRBV28	NA	TRBJ2-6	NA	CASSLGSSGANVLTF	TGTGCCAGCAGTCTAGGGAGCTCTGGGGCCAACGTCCTGACTTTC
14	TRBV5-6	NA	TRBJ1-5	NA	CASSLATGSQPQHF	TGTGCCAGCAGCTTGGCAACAGGTAGCCAGCCCCAGCATTTT
14	TRBV2	NA	TRBJ1-5	NA	CASSEETANQPQHF	TGTGCCAGCAGTGAGGAGACAGCCAATCAGCCCCAGCATTTT
16	TRBV5-1	NA	TRBJ2-2	NA	CASSLRSGVGTGELFF	TGCGCCAGCAGCCTCAGATCCGGGGTTGGGACCGGGGAGCTGTTTTTT
15	TRBV19	NA	TRBJ2-3	TRBD2	CASSTLAGLQDTQYF	TGTGCCAGTAGTACCCTAGCGGGACTTCAGGATACGCAGTATTTT
16	TRBV5-6	NA	TRBJ1-5	TRBD1	CASSWGQPNRNQPQHF	TGTGCCAGCAGCTGGGGACAGCCAAACCGGAATCAGCCCCAGCATTTT
11	TRBV20-1	once	TRBJ2-5	TRBD1	CSAGQGETQYF	TGCAGTGCGGGACAGGGGGAGACCCAGTACTTC
16	TRBV6-2/TRBV6-3	NA	TRBJ2-3	TRBD1	CASSYDDRGVRDTQYF	TGTGCCAGCAGTTACGATGACAGGGGAGTACGAGATACGCAGTATTTT
12	TRBV19	few	TRBJ2-2	NA	CASIRDTGELFF	TGTGCCAGTATTCGGGACACCGGGGAGCTGTTTTTT
12	TRBV7-9	NA	TRBJ2-1	NA	CASSLGDNEQFF	TGTGCCAGCAGCTTGGGAGACAATGAGCAGTTCTTC
13	TRBV2	NA	TRBJ1-5	NA	CASKMGGNQPQHF	TGTGCCAGCAAGATGGGGGGTAATCAGCCCCAGCATTTT
13	TRBV19	NA	TRBJ1-2	NA	CASSIGGAYGYTF	TGTGCCAGTAGTATCGGGGGGGCCTATGGCTACACCTTC
15	TRBV5-5	once	TRBJ1-2	NA	CASSLSVGGNYGYTF	TGTGCCAGCAGCTTGTCGGTGGGGGGGAACTATGGCTACACCTTC
16	TRBV5-1	NA	TRBJ2-1	TRBD2	CASSLRGGGGSNEQFF	TGCGCCAGCAGCTTGCGAGGTGGGGGAGGGTCGAATGAGCAGTTCTTC
13	TRBV18	few	TRBJ1-2	TRBD1	CASSIDRAYGYTF	TGTGCCAGCTCTATCGACAGGGCCTATGGCTACACCTTC
14	TRBV7-9	NA	TRBJ2-7	NA	CASSLSQGPYEQYF	TGTGCCAGCAGCTTATCTCAGGGGCCCTACGAGCAGTACTTC
16	TRBV6-5	few	TRBJ1-6	NA	CASSYSSAGNNSPLHF	TGTGCCAGCAGTTACTCGTCGGCAGGAAATAATTCACCCCTCCACTTT
13	TRBV28	NA	TRBJ2-7	TRBD1	CAGRDRGNYEQYF	TGTGCCGGCCGGGACAGGGGGAACTACGAGCAGTACTTC
15	TRBV5-1	NA	TRBJ2-2	NA	CASNTDRRGTGELFF	TGCGCCAGCAACACGGACCGCCGGGGTACCGGGGAGCTGTTTTTT
13	TRBV5-1	NA	TRBJ2-3	NA	CASSPGPAGTQYF	TGCGCCAGCAGCCCGGGTCCCGCGGGGACGCAGTATTTT
13	TRBV19	NA	TRBJ1-1	NA	CASGSTKNTEAFF	TGTGCCAGTGGGTCGACTAAGAACACTGAAGCTTTCTTT
14	TRBV30	NA	TRBJ2-2	NA	CAWSDRGNTGELFF	TGTGCCTGGAGTGATCGGGGAAACACCGGGGAGCTGTTTTTT
13	TRBV15	NA	TRBJ2-7	NA	CATSRGLAYEQYF	TGTGCCACCAGCAGAGGACTAGCCTACGAGCAGTACTTC
14	TRBV5-6	NA	TRBJ2-7	TRBD1	CASSPGTGGHEQYF	TGTGCCAGCAGCCCCGGGACAGGGGGCCACGAGCAGTACTTC
13	TRBV5-1	NA	TRBJ1-2	TRBD1	CASSPGTAYGYTF	TGCGCCAGCAGCCCCGGGACAGCCTATGGCTACACCTTC
13	TRBV29-1	NA	TRBJ1-1	TRBD1	CSPGTGRGTEAFF	TGCAGCCCTGGGACAGGGCGGGGGACTGAAGCTTTCTTT
14	TRBV11-3	once	TRBJ1-1	TRBD1	CASSSTGLNTEAFF	TGTGCCAGCAGCTCGACAGGGCTGAACACTGAAGCTTTCTTT
13	TRBV2	NA	TRBJ1-6	TRBD1	CASSGQGNSPLHF	TGTGCCAGCAGTGGACAGGGAAATTCACCCCTCCACTTT
13	TRBV14	NA	TRBJ1-2	TRBD1	CASSFGTVNGYTF	TGTGCCAGCAGCTTCGGGACAGTTAATGGCTACACCTTC